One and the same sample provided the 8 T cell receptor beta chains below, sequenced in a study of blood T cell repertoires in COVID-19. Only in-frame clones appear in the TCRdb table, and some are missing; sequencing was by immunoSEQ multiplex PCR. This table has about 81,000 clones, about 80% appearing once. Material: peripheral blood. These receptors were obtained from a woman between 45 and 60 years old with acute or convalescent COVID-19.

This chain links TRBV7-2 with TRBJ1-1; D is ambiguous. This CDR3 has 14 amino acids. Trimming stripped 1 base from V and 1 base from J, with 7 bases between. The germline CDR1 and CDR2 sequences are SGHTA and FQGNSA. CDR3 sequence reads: CASSLGAANTEAFF. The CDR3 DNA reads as TGTGCCAGCAGCTTAGGGGCCGCGAACACTGAAGCTTTCTTT.

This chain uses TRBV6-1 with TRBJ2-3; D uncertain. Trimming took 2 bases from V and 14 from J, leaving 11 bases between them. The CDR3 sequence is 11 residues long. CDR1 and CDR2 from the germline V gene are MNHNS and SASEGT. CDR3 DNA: TGTGCCAGCAGTGAACGGCTAGTACCGTATTTT. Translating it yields CASSERLVPYF.

In DNA, the CDR3 is TGCGCCAGCAGCCCCGGGGCAGGGGCTCATGAAAAACTGTTTTTT. It specifies CASSPGAGAHEKLFF. The rearrangement uses TRBV5-1 and TRBJ1-4; a weak D match, TRBD1 (6 bases). This CDR3 has 15 amino acids. Deletions cut 4 bases from V and 6 bases from J, with 16 bases between. Germline CDR1 is SGHRS and CDR2 is YFSETQ.

CDR3 DNA: TGTGCCAGCAGCCAAGCTCAGGCCTACCTGGGAAACACCATATATTTT. Encoded protein: CASSQAQAYLGNTIYF. V is TRBV3-1 (or the pseudogene TRBV3-2) and J is TRBJ1-3; D remains unclear. With 1 base removed from V and 4 bases from J, the gap between germline ends came to 14 bases. The CDR3 is 16 residues long. Germline CDR1 is LGHDT and CDR2 is YNNKEL (reference sequence).

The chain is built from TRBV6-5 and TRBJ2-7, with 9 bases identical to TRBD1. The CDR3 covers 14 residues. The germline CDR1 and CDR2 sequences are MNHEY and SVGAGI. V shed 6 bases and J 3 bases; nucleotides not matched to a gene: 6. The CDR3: CASSPTGGSYEQYF. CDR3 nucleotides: TGTGCCAGCAGCCCGACAGGGGGTAGCTACGAGCAGTACTTC.

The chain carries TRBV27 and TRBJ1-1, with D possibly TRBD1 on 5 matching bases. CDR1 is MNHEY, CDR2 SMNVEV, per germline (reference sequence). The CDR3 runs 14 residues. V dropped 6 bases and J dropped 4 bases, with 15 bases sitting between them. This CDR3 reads CASSLGGGGTEAFF. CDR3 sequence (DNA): TGTGCCAGCAGCCTCGGCGGGGGGGGCACTGAAGCTTTCTTT.

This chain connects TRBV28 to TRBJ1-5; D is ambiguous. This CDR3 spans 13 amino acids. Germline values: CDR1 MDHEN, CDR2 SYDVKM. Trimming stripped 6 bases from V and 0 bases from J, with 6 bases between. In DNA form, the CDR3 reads TGTGCCAGCAGGTCCTATAGCAATCAGCCCCAGCATTTT. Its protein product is CASRSYSNQPQHF.

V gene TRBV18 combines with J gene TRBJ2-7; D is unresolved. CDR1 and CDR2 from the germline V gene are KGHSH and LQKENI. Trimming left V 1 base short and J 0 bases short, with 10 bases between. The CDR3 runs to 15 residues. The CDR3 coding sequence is TGTGCCAGCTCACCACTCACACAGAGCTCCTACGAGCAGTACTTC. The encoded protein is CASSPLTQSSYEQYF.